This T cell receptor (beta chain) originates from a study of T cell clones after liver transplantation. The CDR3 covers 15 residues. Per the germline V gene, CDR1 is SGHTA and CDR2 is FQGTGA. V lost 3 bases and J 2 bases, leaving 12 bases between the germline ends. Study-wide results and limits: Small, mixed patient groups and varying post-transplant times limit these conclusions.

A note on this clone: Antigen unknown.

TCRdb keeps only in-frame clones here, not all; method: immunoSEQ multiplex PCR. The sample lists 95,000 to 130,000 clones; about nine tenths were seen once. The V call is TRBV7-3, the J call TRBJ2-3; the D gene could be TRBD1 or TRBD2 (5 bases each). The sample was CD4+ T cells from blood, taken 12 months after liver transplant. This sequence originates from a human patient who received a liver transplant. Some of the T cells may derive from the graft donor. CDR3 in DNA: TGTGCCAGCAGCTTCCAGGGAGCCGACACAGATACGCAGTATTTT. It translates to CASSFQGADTDTQYF.